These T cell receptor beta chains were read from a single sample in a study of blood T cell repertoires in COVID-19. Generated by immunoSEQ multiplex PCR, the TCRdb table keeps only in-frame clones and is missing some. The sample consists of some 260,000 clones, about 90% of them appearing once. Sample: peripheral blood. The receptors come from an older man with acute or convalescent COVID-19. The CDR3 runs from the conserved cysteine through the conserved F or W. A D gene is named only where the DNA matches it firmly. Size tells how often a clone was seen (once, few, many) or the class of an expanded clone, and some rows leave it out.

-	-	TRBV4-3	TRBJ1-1	CASSQTGMNTEAFF	TGCGCCAGCAGCCAAACAGGAATGAACACTGAAGCTTTCTTT
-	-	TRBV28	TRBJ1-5	CASSASGGDHQPQHF	TGTGCCAGCAGTGCCTCGGGCGGGGACCATCAGCCCCAGCATTTT
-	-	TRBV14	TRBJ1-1	CASSRQMNTEAFF	TGTGCCAGCTCACGACAGATGAACACTGAAGCTTTCTTT
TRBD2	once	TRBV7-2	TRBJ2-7	CASSWQTSGDYGQYF	TGTGCCAGCAGCTGGCAGACTAGCGGGGACTACGGCCAGTACTTC
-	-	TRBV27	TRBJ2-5	CASSLAGRQETQYF	TGTGCCAGCAGTTTAGCAGGGCGACAAGAGACCCAGTACTTC
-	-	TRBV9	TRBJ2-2	CASSVGSQTGNTGELFF	TGTGCCAGCAGCGTAGGTTCACAGACAGGGAACACCGGGGAGCTGTTTTTT
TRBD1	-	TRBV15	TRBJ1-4	CATSGGQGAKIANEKLFF	TGTGCCACCAGCGGGGGACAGGGGGCGAAGATAGCTAATGAAAAACTGTTTTTT
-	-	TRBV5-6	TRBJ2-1	CASSWGLSEQFF	TGTGCCAGCAGCTGGGGACTTAGTGAGCAGTTCTTC
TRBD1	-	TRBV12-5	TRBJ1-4	CASGLGLGQMNEKLFF	TGTGCTAGTGGTTTGGGACTGGGACAGATGAATGAAAAACTGTTTTTT
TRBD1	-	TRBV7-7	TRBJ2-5	CASSFTGGSAQETQYF	TGTGCTAGCAGCTTCACAGGGGGCTCGGCCCAGGAGACCCAGTACTTC
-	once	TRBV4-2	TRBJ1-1	CASSQDLGIDTEAFF	TGTGCCAGCAGCCAAGATCTTGGCATCGACACTGAAGCTTTCTTT
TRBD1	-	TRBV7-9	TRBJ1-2	CASSPTGVYGYTF	TGTGCCAGCAGCCCTACAGGGGTTTATGGCTACACCTTC
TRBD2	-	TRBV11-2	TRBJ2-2	CASSRLAGNTGELFF	TGTGCCAGCAGCCGACTAGCGGGAAACACCGGGGAGCTGTTTTTT
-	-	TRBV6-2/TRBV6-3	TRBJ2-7	CASSYGQGSYEQYF	TGTGCCAGCAGTTATGGGCAGGGTTCCTACGAGCAGTACTTC
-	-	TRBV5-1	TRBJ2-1	CASSLEASGSYNEQFF	TGCGCCAGCAGCTTGGAAGCGTCTGGCTCCTACAATGAGCAGTTCTTC
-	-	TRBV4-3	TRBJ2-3	CASSQDLRDFFGRDTQYF	TGCGCCAGCAGCCAAGATCTTCGGGACTTTTTTGGTCGAGATACGCAGTATTTT
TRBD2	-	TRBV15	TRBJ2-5	CATSRGLAGGFPSETQYF	TGTGCCACCAGCAGAGGCCTAGCGGGAGGATTCCCCTCAGAGACCCAGTACTTC
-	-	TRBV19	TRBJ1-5	CASSTGGSSNQPQHF	TGTGCCAGTAGTACTGGAGGCAGTAGCAATCAGCCCCAGCATTTT
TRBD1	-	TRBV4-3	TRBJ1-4	CASSQLTGVATNEKLFF	TGCGCCAGCAGCCAACTTACAGGGGTTGCAACTAATGAAAAACTGTTTTTT
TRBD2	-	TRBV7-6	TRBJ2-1	CASSFRGGRSDNEQFF	TGTGCCAGCAGCTTCAGAGGCGGGAGGAGCGACAATGAGCAGTTCTTC
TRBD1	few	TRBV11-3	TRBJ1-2	CASSGSDRGLHNYGYTF	TGTGCCAGCAGCGGGTCAGACAGGGGGCTTCATAACTATGGCTACACCTTC
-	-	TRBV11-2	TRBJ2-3	CASSFGGMSTDTQYF	TGTGCCAGCAGCTTCGGCGGGATGAGCACAGATACGCAGTATTTT
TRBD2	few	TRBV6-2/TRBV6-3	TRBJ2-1	CASSVTSGSYNEQFF	TGTGCCAGCAGTGTGACTAGCGGGTCTTACAATGAGCAGTTCTTC
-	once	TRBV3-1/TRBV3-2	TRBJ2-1	CASSQEGLGGYEQFF	TGTGCCAGCAGCCAAGAAGGACTAGGGGGGTATGAGCAGTTCTTC
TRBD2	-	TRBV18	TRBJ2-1	CASSPPLAGGSYNEQFF	TGTGCCAGCTCACCACCCTTAGCGGGGGGCTCCTACAATGAGCAGTTCTTC
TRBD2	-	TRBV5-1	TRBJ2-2	CATREGRGTGELFF	TGCGCCACCAGAGAGGGGAGGGGCACCGGGGAGCTGTTTTTT
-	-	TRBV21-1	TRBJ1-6	CASSTGSNGSPLHF	TGTGCCAGCAGCACGGGAAGTAATGGTTCACCCCTCCACTTT
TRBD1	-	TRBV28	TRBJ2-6	CASSSGQGVSGANVLTF	TGTGCCAGCAGCTCGGGACAGGGGGTCTCTGGGGCCAACGTCCTGACTTTC
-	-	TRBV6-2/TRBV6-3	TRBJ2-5	CASSRTGGQGETQYF	TGTGCCAGCAGCCGTACTGGTGGGCAGGGAGAGACCCAGTACTTC
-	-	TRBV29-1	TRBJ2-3	CSVEPGGKGDTQYF	TGCAGCGTTGAACCGGGCGGGAAGGGGGATACGCAGTATTTT
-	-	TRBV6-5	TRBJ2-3	CASSGQPTDTQYF	TGTGCCAGCAGCGGACAACCCACAGATACGCAGTATTTT
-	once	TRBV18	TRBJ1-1	CASSLQGKDTEAFF	TGTGCCAGCTCATTACAGGGTAAAGACACTGAAGCTTTCTTT
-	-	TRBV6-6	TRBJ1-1	CASIVGQRGTEAFF	TGTGCCAGCATAGTCGGACAGCGGGGAACTGAAGCTTTCTTT
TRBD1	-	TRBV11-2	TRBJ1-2	CASSLEQGAAGYTF	TGTGCCAGCAGCTTAGAACAGGGGGCTGCTGGCTACACCTTC
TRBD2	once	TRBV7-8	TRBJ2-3	CASSLGTSGGQDTQYF	TGTGCCAGCAGCTTAGGGACTAGCGGGGGGCAAGATACGCAGTATTTT
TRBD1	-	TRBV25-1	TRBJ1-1	CASMGAGGYTEAFF	TGTGCCAGCATGGGGGCAGGGGGCTACACTGAAGCTTTCTTT
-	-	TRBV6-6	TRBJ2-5	CASSYSDTYQETQYF	TGTGCCAGCAGTTACTCTGACACGTACCAAGAGACCCAGTACTTC
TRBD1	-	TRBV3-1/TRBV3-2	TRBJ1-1	CASSPRDRGTEAFF	TGTGCCAGCAGCCCCCGGGACAGGGGCACTGAAGCTTTCTTT
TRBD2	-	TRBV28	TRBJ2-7	CASSLDITGTTTREQYF	TGTGCCAGCAGTTTGGACATTACCGGGACTACGACCCGCGAGCAGTACTTC
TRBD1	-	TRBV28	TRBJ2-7	CASRRRTGGPYEQYF	TGTGCCAGCCGGCGGAGGACAGGGGGTCCCTACGAGCAGTACTTC
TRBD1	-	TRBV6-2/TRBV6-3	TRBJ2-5	CASSYPGQGGETQYF	TGTGCCAGCAGTTATCCGGGACAGGGGGGAGAGACCCAGTACTTC
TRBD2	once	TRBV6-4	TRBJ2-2	CASSDTGLAGGTGELFF	TGTGCCAGCAGTGACACCGGACTAGCGGGGGGTACCGGGGAGCTGTTTTTT
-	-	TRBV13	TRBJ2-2	CASSKGASRDTGELFF	TGTGCCAGCAGCAAAGGGGCGTCGCGTGACACCGGGGAGCTGTTTTTT
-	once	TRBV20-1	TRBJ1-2	CSARLEAGYTF	TGCAGTGCTAGATTAGAGGCGGGCTACACCTTC
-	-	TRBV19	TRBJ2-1	CASSTPDSVNEQFF	TGTGCCAGTAGTACCCCTGACAGCGTCAATGAGCAGTTCTTC
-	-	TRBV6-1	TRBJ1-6	CASSGQRGRGYNSPLHF	TGTGCCAGCAGTGGACAAAGGGGAAGGGGATATAATTCACCCCTCCACTTT
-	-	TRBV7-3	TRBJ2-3	CASSPQTGRSDTQYF	TGTGCCAGCAGCCCACAGACAGGGAGGTCAGATACGCAGTATTTT
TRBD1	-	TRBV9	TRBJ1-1	CASSGDRGNTEAFF	TGTGCCAGCAGCGGGGACAGGGGGAACACTGAAGCTTTCTTT
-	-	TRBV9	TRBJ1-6	CASSPQGRQRSPLHF	TGTGCCAGCAGCCCACAGGGAAGACAAAGGTCACCCCTCCACTTT
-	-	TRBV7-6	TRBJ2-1	CASSLDPGQYNEQFF	TGTGCCAGCAGCTTAGATCCGGGACAATACAATGAGCAGTTCTTC
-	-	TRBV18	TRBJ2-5	CASSPPSGTQYF	TGTGCCAGCTCACCACCTAGTGGGACCCAGTACTTC
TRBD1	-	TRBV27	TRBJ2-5	CASSLSGQGGETQYF	TGTGCCAGCAGTTTATCGGGACAGGGCGGGGAGACCCAGTACTTC
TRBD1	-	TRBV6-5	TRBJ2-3	CASSRGTGGLDTQYF	TGTGCCAGCAGTCGTGGGACAGGGGGCCTGGATACGCAGTATTTT
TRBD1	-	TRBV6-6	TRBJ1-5	CASSFIGGNNQPQHF	TGTGCCAGCAGTTTCATAGGGGGCAACAATCAGCCCCAGCATTTT
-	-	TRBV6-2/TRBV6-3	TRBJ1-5	CASSYHRGGAQPQHF	TGTGCCAGCAGTTACCATAGAGGGGGGGCCCAGCCCCAGCATTTT
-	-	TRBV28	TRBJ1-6	CASSFTSDQGSPLHF	TGTGCCAGCAGTTTCACCTCGGACCAGGGGTCACCCCTCCACTTT
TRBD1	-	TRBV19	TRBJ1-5	CASSIKQGEGQPQHF	TGTGCCAGTAGTATAAAACAGGGGGAGGGGCAGCCCCAGCATTTT
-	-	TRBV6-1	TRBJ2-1	CASSEHDSGRGSYEQFF	TGTGCCAGCAGTGAACATGACAGTGGCAGGGGTAGCTATGAGCAGTTCTTC
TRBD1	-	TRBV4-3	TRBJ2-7	CASSQSTGYSSYEQYF	TGCGCCAGCAGCCAATCGACAGGGTATAGCTCCTACGAGCAGTACTTC